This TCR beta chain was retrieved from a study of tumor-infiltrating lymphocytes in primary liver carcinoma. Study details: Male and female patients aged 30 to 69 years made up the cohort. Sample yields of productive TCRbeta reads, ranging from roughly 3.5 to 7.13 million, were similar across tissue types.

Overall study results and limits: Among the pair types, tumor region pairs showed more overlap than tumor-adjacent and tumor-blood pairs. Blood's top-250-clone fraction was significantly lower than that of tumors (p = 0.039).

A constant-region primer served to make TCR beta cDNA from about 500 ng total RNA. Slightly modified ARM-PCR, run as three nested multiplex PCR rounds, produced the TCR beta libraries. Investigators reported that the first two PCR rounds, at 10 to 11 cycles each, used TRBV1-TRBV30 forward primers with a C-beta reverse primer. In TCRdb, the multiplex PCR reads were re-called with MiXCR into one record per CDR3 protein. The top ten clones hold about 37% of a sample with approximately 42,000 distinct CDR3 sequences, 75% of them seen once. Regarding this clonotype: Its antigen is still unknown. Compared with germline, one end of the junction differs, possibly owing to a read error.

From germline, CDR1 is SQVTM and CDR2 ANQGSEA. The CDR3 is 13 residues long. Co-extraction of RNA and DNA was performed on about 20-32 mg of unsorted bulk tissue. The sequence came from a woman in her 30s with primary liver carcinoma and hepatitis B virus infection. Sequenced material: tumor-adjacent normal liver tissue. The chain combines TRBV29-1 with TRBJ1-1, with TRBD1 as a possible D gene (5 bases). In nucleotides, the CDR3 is TGCAGTGTTTGTCGACAGTTGAACACTGAAACTTTCTTT. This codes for CSVCRQLNTETFF.